The clone carrying this T cell receptor (delta chain) has more than one count but fewer than ten. Its specificity is unknown. TCRdb lists the protein of a much larger clone for this DNA, which differs at residue 12, so this is likely a read error; the protein given here is translated from the DNA itself. This sample is part of a study of γδ T cells in repeated Plasmodium falciparum infection. Findings of the study overall: The Malian cohort came from a small rural village of predominantly one ethnic group.

Flow sorting of PBMC yielded separate Vgamma9/Vdelta2+ and Vdelta2-negative gammadelta T cell populations for bulk repertoire analysis. TCRdb applied CATT to the multiplex PCR reads for clone calling. Altogether roughly 93,000 delta-chain clones are present, roughly 0.98% being singletons, with the ten largest covering approximately 10%. This CDR3 region has 18 residues. From germline, CDR1 is TSWWSYY and CDR2 QGS. Trimming took 1 base from V and 0 from J; bases not matched to a gene: 11. This sequence was found in a pool of human donors (malaria-infected and uninfected, not separated). Material for sequencing was gamma-delta T cells from blood. This chain connects TRDV1 to TRDJ1; 7 bases fit TRDD3. The J gene was not available in TCRdb and was assigned here by matching the DNA to germline segments. CDR3 sequence reads: CALGEPLLGNSHTDKLIF. The DNA for the CDR3 is TGTGCTCTTGGGGAACCGCTACTGGGGAACTCGCACACCGATAAACTCATCTTT.